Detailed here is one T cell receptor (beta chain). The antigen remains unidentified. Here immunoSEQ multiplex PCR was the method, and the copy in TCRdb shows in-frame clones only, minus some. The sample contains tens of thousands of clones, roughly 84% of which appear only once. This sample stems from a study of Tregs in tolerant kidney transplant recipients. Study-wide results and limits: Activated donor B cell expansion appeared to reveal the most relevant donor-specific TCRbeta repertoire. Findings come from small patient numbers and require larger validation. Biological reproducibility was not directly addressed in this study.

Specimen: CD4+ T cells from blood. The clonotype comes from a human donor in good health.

Here the CDR3 reads CASSTGTRTEKLFF. DNA of the CDR3: TGTGCCAGCAGCACCGGGACAAGGACTGAAAAACTGTTTTTT. The chain combines TRBV5-6 with TRBJ1-4, with D possibly matching TRBD1 (6 bases). Germline lookup yields CDR1 SGHDT and CDR2 YYEEEE. This CDR3 spans 14 amino acids. V lost 4 bases and J 7 bases, leaving 14 bases between the germline ends.